Listed below are T cell receptor beta chains from one sample, sequenced in a study of T cells in Graves' hyperthyroidism and ophthalmopathy. TCRdb re-analysed the multiplex PCR reads in MiXCR, keeping a single row per CDR3 protein. In the table there are approximately 400,000 distinct CDR3 sequences, about a sixth of which are singletons. The material sequenced was blood. Receptors were obtained from a woman between 18 and 29 years old with Graves' hyperthyroidism. CDR3s include the opening cysteine and the closing phenylalanine or tryptophan. Each record gives: J gene, D gene, clone size, V gene, CDR3 protein, CDR3 DNA. D genes are given only for firm matches. Some rows have no size entry. The others give once, few or many, or a class for an expanded clone.

>TRBJ1-1|TRBD1|many|TRBV12-5
CASGLVGTENTEAFF
TGTGCTAGTGGTTTGGTAGGGACAGAGAACACTGAAGCTTTCTTT
>TRBJ1-2|TRBD1|once|TRBV27
CASSSTPGGVYGYTF
TGTGCCAGCAGTTCGACCCCAGGGGGCGTCTATGGCTACACCTTC
>TRBJ2-7|TRBD1|many|TRBV20-1
CSARGQGADEQYF
TGCAGTGCTAGGGGACAGGGGGCAGACGAGCAGTACTTC
>TRBJ2-3|NA|NA|TRBV5-1
CASSIDKFGTDTQYF
TGCGCCAGCAGCATAGACAAATTTGGCACAGATACGCAGTATTTT
>TRBJ2-2|NA|few|TRBV15
CATSRVPSWNTGELFF
TGTGCCACCAGCAGAGTCCCCTCATGGAACACCGGGGAGCTGTTTTTT
>TRBJ2-7|TRBD2|many|TRBV28
CASSPAGGVTYEQYF
TGTGCCAGCAGTCCCGCGGGAGGGGTGACCTACGAGCAGTACTTC
>TRBJ1-6|NA|many|TRBV20-1
CSAPESTNSPLHF
TGCAGTGCGCCCGAGAGTACTAATTCACCCCTCCACTTT
>TRBJ2-3|TRBD1|many|TRBV7-6
CASSLGQLTDTQYF
TGTGCCAGCAGCTTGGGACAGCTCACAGATACGCAGTATTTT
>TRBJ2-3|NA|many|TRBV2
CASSFQGTDTQYF
TGTGCCAGCAGTTTCCAGGGGACAGATACGCAGTATTTT
>TRBJ1-5|NA|many|TRBV30
CAWSVEGGNQPQHF
TGTGCCTGGAGTGTAGAGGGTGGCAATCAGCCCCAGCATTTT
>TRBJ2-7|NA|many|TRBV4-1
CASSRSLGYEQYF
TGCGCCAGCAGTCGTTCCTTGGGCTACGAGCAGTACTTC
>TRBJ2-3|NA|many|TRBV2
CASSEIADTQYF
TGTGCCAGCAGTGAAATAGCAGATACGCAGTATTTT
>TRBJ1-6|TRBD1|few|TRBV4-1
CASKAKIGQGLNSPLHF
TGCGCCAGCAAAGCCAAGATCGGACAGGGTTTGAATTCACCCCTCCACTTT
>TRBJ2-1|NA|few|TRBV20-1
CSASEPQSSYNEQFF
TGCAGTGCTAGCGAGCCCCAAAGCTCCTACAATGAGCAGTTCTTC
>TRBJ2-6|NA|many|TRBV5-1
CASSPRAAGANVLTF
TGCGCCAGCAGCCCGCGTGCGGCTGGGGCCAACGTCCTGACTTTC
>TRBJ1-5|TRBD1|NA|TRBV4-2
CASSQDEGTGGFNQPQHF
TGTGCCAGCAGCCAAGATGAAGGGACAGGGGGGTTCAATCAGCCCCAGCATTTT
>TRBJ2-7|NA|NA|TRBV11-1
CASTIGGGLLYEQYF
TGTGCCAGCACAATAGGGGGAGGACTCCTCTACGAGCAGTACTTC
>TRBJ2-7|NA|NA|TRBV20-1
CSASLGYEQYF
TGCAGTGCTAGTTTGGGCTACGAGCAGTACTTC
>TRBJ1-4|NA|NA|TRBV15
CATSRDKWRRAGTEKLFF
TGTGCCACCAGCAGAGATAAATGGAGGAGGGCAGGGACTGAAAAACTGTTTTTT
>TRBJ2-7|TRBD2|many|TRBV9
CASSVEGLPSYEQYF
TGTGCCAGCAGCGTAGAGGGACTACCCTCCTACGAGCAGTACTTC
>TRBJ2-2|TRBD2|many|TRBV6-1
CASSWGGGANTGELFF
TGTGCCAGCAGTTGGGGCGGGGGGGCCAACACCGGGGAGCTGTTTTTT
>TRBJ2-7|TRBD2|many|TRBV5-1
CASSWVPRGTYEQYF
TGCGCCAGCAGCTGGGTCCCGCGGGGGACCTACGAGCAGTACTTC
>TRBJ2-1|TRBD2|many|TRBV20-1
CSARAGGPEQFF
TGCAGTGCTAGGGCGGGAGGGCCGGAGCAGTTCTTC
>TRBJ1-5|NA|many|TRBV7-9
CASSLLGNGDQPQHF
TGTGCCAGCAGCTTATTGGGGAACGGTGATCAGCCCCAGCATTTT
>TRBJ1-1|NA|many|TRBV7-9
CASSLRGAEKDTEAFF
TGTGCCAGCAGCTTAAGGGGAGCGGAGAAGGACACTGAAGCTTTCTTT
>TRBJ1-2|NA|NA|TRBV5-1
CASSLEQFSYGYTF
TGCGCCAGCAGCTTGGAACAGTTCTCTTATGGCTACACCTTC
>TRBJ2-3|NA|many|TRBV7-9
CASSLATRAGTDTQYF
TGTGCCAGCAGCTTAGCGACCAGGGCAGGCACAGATACGCAGTATTTT
>TRBJ2-4|TRBD2|many|TRBV15
CATSRGQREGMAKNIQYF
TGTGCCACCAGCAGAGGTCAGCGGGAGGGCATGGCCAAAAACATTCAGTACTTC
>TRBJ2-7|TRBD2|NA|TRBV20-1
CSARDRASGGAREQYF
TGCAGTGCTAGAGACAGGGCTAGCGGGGGGGCTAGGGAGCAGTACTTC
>TRBJ2-7|NA|many|TRBV9
CASSARDGTYEQYF
TGTGCCAGCAGCGCCAGGGACGGGACCTACGAGCAGTACTTC
>TRBJ1-2|NA|many|TRBV6-1
CASLWRGAGGYTF
TGTGCCAGCTTATGGCGGGGCGCCGGTGGCTACACCTTC
>TRBJ2-2|NA|many|TRBV2
CASGPADNTGELFF
TGTGCCAGCGGCCCAGCGGATAACACCGGGGAGCTGTTTTTT
>TRBJ2-2|NA|NA|TRBV2
CASTLQGTGELFF
TGTGCCAGCACACTACAGGGAACCGGGGAGCTGTTTTTT
>TRBJ1-2|NA|many|TRBV24-1
CATSDLDGGIGYTF
TGTGCCACCAGTGACCTTGACGGAGGAATAGGCTACACCTTC
>TRBJ1-2|NA|few|TRBV20-1
CSASAGGGYGYTF
TGCAGTGCTAGTGCTGGGGGCGGGTATGGCTACACCTTC
>TRBJ2-4|TRBD1|many|TRBV15
CATSSSNMDRGNIQYF
TGTGCCACCAGCAGCAGCAATATGGACAGGGGAAACATTCAGTACTTC
>TRBJ2-1|NA|many|TRBV18
CASSPGLLRPNEQFF
TGTGCCAGCTCACCGGGACTTCTGAGGCCCAATGAGCAGTTCTTC
>TRBJ2-5|TRBD1|NA|TRBV15
CATSSSRGPETQYF
TGTGCCACCAGCAGCTCCAGGGGGCCGGAGACCCAGTACTTC
>TRBJ2-7|NA|NA|TRBV6-1
CASSERDDEQYF
TGTGCCAGCAGTGAACGCGACGACGAGCAGTACTTC
>TRBJ2-1|TRBD2|many|TRBV20-1
CSANREVHEQFF
TGCAGTGCTAACCGGGAGGTCCATGAGCAGTTCTTC
>TRBJ2-1|NA|many|TRBV9
CASSVAPASYNEQFF
TGTGCCAGCAGCGTAGCCCCCGCCTCCTACAATGAGCAGTTCTTC
>TRBJ1-2|NA|many|TRBV6-1
CASSGWTSPAPGYTF
TGTGCCAGCAGTGGTTGGACGAGCCCCGCCCCTGGCTACACCTTC
>TRBJ2-7|TRBD1|many|TRBV2
CASSSDRVIYEQYF
TGTGCCAGCAGTTCCGACAGGGTTATCTACGAGCAGTACTTC
>TRBJ1-5|NA|many|TRBV6-1
CASSPPPAGHQPQHF
TGTGCCAGCAGTCCCCCCCCCGCTGGGCATCAGCCCCAGCATTTT
>TRBJ2-3|NA|many|TRBV6-1
CASSAGSTQYF
TGTGCCAGCAGTGCTGGGTCTACGCAGTATTTT
>TRBJ1-2|NA|few|TRBV19
CASSVDSLISYGYTF
TGTGCCAGTAGTGTGGACAGCCTAATCTCCTATGGCTACACCTTC